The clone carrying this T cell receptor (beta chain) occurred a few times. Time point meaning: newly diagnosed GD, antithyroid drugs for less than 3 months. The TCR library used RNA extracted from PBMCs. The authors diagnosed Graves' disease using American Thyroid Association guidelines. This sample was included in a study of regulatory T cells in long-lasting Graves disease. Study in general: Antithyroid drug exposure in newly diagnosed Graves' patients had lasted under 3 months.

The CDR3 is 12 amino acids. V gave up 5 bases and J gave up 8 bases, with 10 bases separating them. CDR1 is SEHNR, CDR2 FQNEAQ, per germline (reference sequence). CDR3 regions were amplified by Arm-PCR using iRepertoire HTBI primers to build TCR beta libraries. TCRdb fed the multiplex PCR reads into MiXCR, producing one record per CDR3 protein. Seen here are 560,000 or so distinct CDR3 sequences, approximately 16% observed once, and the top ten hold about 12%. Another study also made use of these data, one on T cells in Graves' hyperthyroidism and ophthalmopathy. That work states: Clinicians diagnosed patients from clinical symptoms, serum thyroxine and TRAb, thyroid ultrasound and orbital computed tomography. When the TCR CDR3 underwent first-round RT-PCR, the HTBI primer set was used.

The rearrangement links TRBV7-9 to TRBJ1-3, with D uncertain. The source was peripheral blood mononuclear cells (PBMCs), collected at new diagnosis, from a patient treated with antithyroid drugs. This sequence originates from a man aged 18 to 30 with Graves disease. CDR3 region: CASSVIVDTIYF. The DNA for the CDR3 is TGTGCCAGCAGCGTTATAGTGGACACCATATATTTT.